Listed below are T cell receptor beta chains from one sample, sequenced in a study of T cell changes during pregnancy in multiple sclerosis. Profiling relied on immunoSEQ multiplex PCR, and the TCRdb table lists in-frame clones only, not all of them. Of 60,000 to 80,000 clones listed, roughly nine tenths are singletons. This sample comprised peripheral blood, obtained before pregnancy. The receptors here all came from a female donor with multiple sclerosis, enrolled in a pregnancy study. Both conserved end residues are part of each CDR3. The D gene is left open where the match is weak. Size is omitted from some rows. Given values are once, few, many or a class for expanded clones.

V gene	J gene	clone size	D gene	CDR3 DNA	CDR3 protein
TRBV5-1	TRBJ2-7	NA	NA	TGCGCCAGCAGCTTGGGACAGGACGAGCAGTACTTC	CASSLGQDEQYF
TRBV11-2	TRBJ2-2	NA	NA	TGTGCCAGCAGCTTCGTCGGGGGTAACACCGGGGAGCTGTTTTTT	CASSFVGGNTGELFF
TRBV19	TRBJ1-2	NA	TRBD1	TGTGCCAGTAGTATCCTGGGACAGCAACCCCGGGCCTATGGCTACACCTTC	CASSILGQQPRAYGYTF
TRBV5-1	TRBJ1-1	few	NA	TGCGCCAGCAGCTTTTCCGGGACTGACCGTGAAGCTTTCTTT	CASSFSGTDREAFF
TRBV18	TRBJ1-1	once	NA	TGTGCCAGCTCACCACCCGGGGGAGAAGCTTTCTTT	CASSPPGGEAFF
TRBV19	TRBJ2-1	NA	NA	TGTGCCAGTAGTATAGCCGGCGGCTCCTACAATGAGCAGTTCTTC	CASSIAGGSYNEQFF
TRBV2	TRBJ2-1	NA	TRBD2	TGTGCCAGCCAGACTAGCGGGGGGGCAAGAGAGCAGTTCTTC	CASQTSGGAREQFF
TRBV4-3	TRBJ2-5	NA	NA	TGCGCCAGCAGCCAAGATAGGAACAGGGAGGGATTGGAGACCCAGTACTTC	CASSQDRNREGLETQYF
TRBV4-3	TRBJ2-3	NA	TRBD1	TGCGCCAGCAGCCAAGGCAGGGGGCGGACAGATACGCAGTATTTT	CASSQGRGRTDTQYF
TRBV30	TRBJ2-7	NA	NA	TGTGCCTGGAGTCAACTCGATTCAGGGGTCATACCCCAGGAGCAGTACTTC	CAWSQLDSGVIPQEQYF
TRBV7-2	TRBJ2-1	NA	NA	TGTGCCAGCAGCTTAGGAGGGGGGGCCGGCAATGAGCAGTTCTTC	CASSLGGGAGNEQFF
TRBV5-1	TRBJ2-2	NA	NA	TGCGCCAGCAGCTTCCTCGGGGAAACCGGGGAGCTGTTTTTT	CASSFLGETGELFF
TRBV25-1	TRBJ1-4	NA	NA	TGTGCCAGCAGTGATCCGGGTGGGTTCGGTGAAAAACTGTTTTTT	CASSDPGGFGEKLFF
TRBV4-1	TRBJ2-2	NA	TRBD1	TGCGCCAGCAGCCACACCGGGACAGGGGACACCGGGGAGCTGTTTTTT	CASSHTGTGDTGELFF
TRBV4-3	TRBJ1-1	NA	TRBD1	TGCGCCAGCAGCCCCTCTCGACAGGGAATTGGAGCTTTCTTT	CASSPSRQGIGAFF
TRBV6-4	TRBJ2-1	NA	TRBD2	TGTGCCAGCAAAAAGGGTCTAGCGGCCTCCTACAATGAGCAGTTCTTC	CASKKGLAASYNEQFF
TRBV5-4	TRBJ2-3	NA	NA	TGTGCCAGCAGCACTGGTCCCAGCGCAAGCACAGATACGCAGTATTTT	CASSTGPSASTDTQYF
TRBV6-1	TRBJ1-3	NA	TRBD1	TGTGCCAGCAGTGCCGACAGGGTCTTTGGAAACACCATATATTTT	CASSADRVFGNTIYF
TRBV7-2	TRBJ2-7	NA	TRBD1	TGTGCCAGCAGCAACCGGGACAGGGTGGGCGAGCAGTACTTC	CASSNRDRVGEQYF
TRBV7-3	TRBJ2-3	NA	NA	TGTGCCAGCAGCCGCGTAGGCACAGATACGCAGTATTTT	CASSRVGTDTQYF
TRBV30	TRBJ2-3	few	TRBD1	TGTGCCTGGGGGACAGCAGATACGCAGTATTTT	CAWGTADTQYF
TRBV30	TRBJ1-1	NA	TRBD1	TGTGCCTGGCTCCTCCTCTATGGACAGGGATCTGAAGCTTTCTTT	CAWLLLYGQGSEAFF
TRBV7-9	TRBJ1-2	NA	NA	TGTGCCAGCAGCCCGCGGGCCTTTTCGAACGACTATGGCTACACCTTC	CASSPRAFSNDYGYTF
TRBV21-1	TRBJ2-2	NA	NA	TGTGCCAGCAGCAAACTGGCCAGGGGAGACGGGGAGCTGTTTTTT	CASSKLARGDGELFF
TRBV7-9	TRBJ2-6	NA	TRBD2	TGTGCCAGCACCCTAGGGGAGGGCCACCCTGGGGCCAACGTCCTGACTTTC	CASTLGEGHPGANVLTF
TRBV5-1	TRBJ1-1	NA	NA	TGCGCCAGCAGCTTCCTGCAGGGATTTGAAGCTTTCTTT	CASSFLQGFEAFF
TRBV27	TRBJ2-7	NA	TRBD1	TGTGCCAGCTGGACAGGGCCCTACGAGCAGTACTTC	CASWTGPYEQYF
TRBV7-8	TRBJ2-2	NA	NA	TGTGCCAGCAGCTTATATGAGGGTCGGGGCGGGGAGCTGTTTTTT	CASSLYEGRGGELFF
TRBV10-2	TRBJ2-3	NA	TRBD2	TGCGCCAGCAGTGTCGACGGGACTAGCTTAACAGATACGCAGTATTTT	CASSVDGTSLTDTQYF
TRBV7-2	TRBJ1-3	NA	NA	TGTGCCAGCAGCCTAAGCTCTGGAAACACCATATATTTT	CASSLSSGNTIYF
TRBV7-9	TRBJ2-1	NA	NA	TGTGCCAGCAGCAGATTGGGGGCCCTGGGTTACAATGAGCAGTTCTTC	CASSRLGALGYNEQFF
TRBV14	TRBJ1-4	NA	NA	TGTGCCAGCAGCCAAGGTGACAGGCAAACTAATGAAAAACTGTTTTTT	CASSQGDRQTNEKLFF
TRBV16	TRBJ2-7	NA	NA	TGTGCCAGCAGCCCGGGGGTAGGGCAGTACTTC	CASSPGVGQYF
TRBV5-1	TRBJ1-1	NA	TRBD1	TGCGCCAGCAGCTCGACAGGGGCGGGGACTGAAGCTTTCTTT	CASSSTGAGTEAFF
TRBV7-2	TRBJ1-1	NA	NA	TGTGCCAGCAGCTCCTACTCTTTAACTGAAGCTTTCTTT	CASSSYSLTEAFF
TRBV5-1	TRBJ1-1	NA	NA	TGCGCCAGCAGCTTGGCCCCTACGAGAGGCACTGAAGCTTTCTTT	CASSLAPTRGTEAFF
TRBV19	TRBJ1-3	NA	NA	TGTGCCAGTAGTATAGGGACAGTCGGAAACACCATATATTTT	CASSIGTVGNTIYF
TRBV18	TRBJ1-2	NA	TRBD1	TGTGCCAGCTCACCTTTATCCGGGACAGGGGGCGTTTACTATGGCTACACCTTC	CASSPLSGTGGVYYGYTF
TRBV5-1	TRBJ2-5	NA	NA	TGCGCCAGCAGCTTGCAAGGGACACAAGAGACCCAGTACTTC	CASSLQGTQETQYF
TRBV4-2	TRBJ1-1	NA	TRBD1	TGTGCCAGCAGCCAGAAAACAGGGGACACTGAAGCTTTCTTT	CASSQKTGDTEAFF
TRBV5-6	TRBJ2-3	once	TRBD2	TGTGCCAGCAGCTTAGAGGCTAGCGGGAGCCCAGATACGCAGTATTTT	CASSLEASGSPDTQYF